This T cell receptor beta chain is from a study of identical twins. Overall study results and limits: Insertions were fewer in abundant cord blood beta clonotypes, whereas memory repertoires showed none of this pattern.

Notes on this clonotype: The antigen remains unidentified.

Donors uniformly comprised healthy Caucasians. A universal primer site was added by template switching, and unique molecular identifiers were carried by the cDNA. Using its own MiXCR run on the 5' RACE reads, TCRdb lists one record per CDR3 protein. The sample includes 460,000 or so distinct CDR3 sequences, 11% to 15% of them seen just once. V was pared by 0 bases and J by 4 bases, with 6 bases between. CDR1 is GTSNPN and CDR2 is SVGIG in the germline V gene (reference sequence). The CDR3 is made up of 12 amino acids. These data are also associated with another study on yellow fever vaccine responses in identical twins.

This TCR came from a young woman in good health. The gene calls are TRBV30 and TRBJ2-5; D remains unclear. The sample consisted of CD4+ T cells sorted from blood. CDR3 DNA: TGTGCCTGGAGTGTATTACCAGAGACCCAGTACTTC. Translated: CAWSVLPETQYF.